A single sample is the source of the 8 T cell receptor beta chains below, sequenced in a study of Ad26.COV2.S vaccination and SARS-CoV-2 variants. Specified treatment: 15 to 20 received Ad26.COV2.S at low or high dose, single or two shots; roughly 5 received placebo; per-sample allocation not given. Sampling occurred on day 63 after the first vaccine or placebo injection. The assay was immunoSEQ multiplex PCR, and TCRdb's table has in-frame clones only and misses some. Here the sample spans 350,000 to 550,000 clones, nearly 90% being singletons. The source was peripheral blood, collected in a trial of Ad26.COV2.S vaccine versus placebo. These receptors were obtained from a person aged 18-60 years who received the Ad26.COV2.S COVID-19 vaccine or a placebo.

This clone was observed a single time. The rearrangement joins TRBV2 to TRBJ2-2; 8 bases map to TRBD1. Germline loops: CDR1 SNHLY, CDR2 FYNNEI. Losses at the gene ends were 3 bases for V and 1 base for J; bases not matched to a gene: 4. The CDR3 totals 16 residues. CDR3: CASSETGAGNTGELFF. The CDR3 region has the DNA TGTGCCAGCAGTGAGACAGGGGCGGGGAACACCGGGGAGCTGTTTTTT.

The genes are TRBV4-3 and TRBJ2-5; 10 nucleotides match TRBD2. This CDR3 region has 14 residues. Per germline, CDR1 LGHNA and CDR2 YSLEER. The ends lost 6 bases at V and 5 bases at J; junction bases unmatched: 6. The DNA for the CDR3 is TGCGCCAGCAGTCAGACACTAGCGGGGGAGACCCAGTACTTC. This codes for CASSQTLAGETQYF.

CDR3 in amino acids: CATSGANTGELFF. The CDR3 DNA is TGTGCCACCAGTGGCGCGAACACCGGGGAGCTGTTTTTT. The rearrangement uses TRBV15 and TRBJ2-2; no clear D gene. The CDR3 loop spans 13 amino acids. Trimming left V 6 bases short and J 0 bases short, with 5 bases between. CDR1 is LNHNV and CDR2 is YYDKDF in the germline V gene (reference sequence).

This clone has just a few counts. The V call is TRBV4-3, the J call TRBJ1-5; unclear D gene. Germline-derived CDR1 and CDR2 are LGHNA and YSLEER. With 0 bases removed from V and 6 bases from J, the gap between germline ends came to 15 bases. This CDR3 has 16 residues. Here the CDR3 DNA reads TGCGCCAGCAGCCAAGATTACGCCTCCGGAGGTCAGCCCCAGCATTTT. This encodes CASSQDYASGGQPQHF.

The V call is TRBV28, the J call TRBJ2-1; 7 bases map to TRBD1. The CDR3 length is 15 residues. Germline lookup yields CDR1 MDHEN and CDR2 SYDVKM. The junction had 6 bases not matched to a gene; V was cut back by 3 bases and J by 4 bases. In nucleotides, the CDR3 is TGTGCCAGCAGTTTGGGACAGAGGATTTACAATGAGCAGTTCTTC. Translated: CASSLGQRIYNEQFF.

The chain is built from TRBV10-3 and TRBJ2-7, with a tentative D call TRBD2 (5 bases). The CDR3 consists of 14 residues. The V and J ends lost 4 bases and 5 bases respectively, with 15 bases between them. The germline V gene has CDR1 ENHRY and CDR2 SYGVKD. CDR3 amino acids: CAISAGLPADEQYV. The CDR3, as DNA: TGTGCCATCAGTGCTGGACTTCCCGCCGACGAGCAGTACGTC.

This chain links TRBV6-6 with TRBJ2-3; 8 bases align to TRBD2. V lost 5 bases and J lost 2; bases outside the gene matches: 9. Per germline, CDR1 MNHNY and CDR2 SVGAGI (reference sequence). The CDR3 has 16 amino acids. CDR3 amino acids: CASSPHGGADTDTQYF. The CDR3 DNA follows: TGTGCCAGCAGTCCCCACGGGGGGGCAGACACAGATACGCAGTATTTT.

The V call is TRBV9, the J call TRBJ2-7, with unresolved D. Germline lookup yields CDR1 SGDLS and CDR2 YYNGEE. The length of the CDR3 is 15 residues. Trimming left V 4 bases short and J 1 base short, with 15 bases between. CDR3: CASSPPSWRSYEQYV. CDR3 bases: TGTGCCAGCAGCCCCCCGAGCTGGCGGTCCTACGAGCAGTACGTC.